Below, 9 T cell receptor beta chains from the same sample are listed, as sequenced in a study of low-dose radiotherapy and immunotherapy resistance in tumors. Time point described: after trial treatment. Treatment: LDRT plus nivolumab, ipilimumab, low-dose cyclophosphamide and aspirin (RACIN trial). TCRs underwent 20 PCR cycles of amplification with a constant-region primer and V-primer adapter. TCRdb reprocessed the reads via MiXCR and lists one record per CDR3 protein. The sample lists over 50,000 distinct CDR3 sequences; around 33% were seen once. Sequencing used PBMCs, obtained after low-dose radiotherapy plus immunotherapy. The receptors were sampled from a male donor with rectosigmoid adenocarcinoma.

At least ten counts were recorded for this clonotype. The rearrangement links TRBV4-1 to TRBJ1-6; perhaps TRBD1 as D (6 bases). V was shortened by 0 bases and J by 7 bases, with 16 bases between the two germline ends. CDR1 is MGHRA and CDR2 is YSYEKL in the germline V gene. This CDR3 is built from 17 residues. The CDR3 sequence is CASSQDGGRTANSPLHF. The DNA for the CDR3 is TGCGCCAGCAGCCAAGATGGGGGTCGGACAGCGAATTCACCCCTCCACTTT.

Ten or more counts support this clonotype. V is TRBV6-2 or TRBV6-3 and J is TRBJ2-5; the D call may be TRBD1 or TRBD2 (5 bases each). V gave up 0 bases and J gave up 10 bases, with 18 bases separating them. The germline CDR1 and CDR2 sequences are MNHEY and SVGEGT. The CDR3 has 15 residues. The CDR3 is CASSYSTGTRADQYF. The CDR3 DNA reads TGTGCCAGCAGTTACTCGACTGGGACCCGGGCGGACCAGTACTTC.

Many counts were recorded for this clonotype. The genes are TRBV6-2 or TRBV6-3 and TRBJ1-4; the D gene is possibly TRBD1 (5 bases). Trimming stripped 8 bases from V and 3 bases from J, with 7 bases between. CDR3 length: 12 residues. From germline, CDR1 is MNHEY and CDR2 SVGEGT. CDR3 loop: CASAGANEKLFF. In DNA form, the CDR3 reads TGTGCCAGCGCGGGGGCTAATGAAAAACTGTTTTTT.

This clonotype has at least ten counts. This rearrangement joins TRBV4-1 to TRBJ2-1; 12 bases fit TRBD2. V shed 1 base, J shed 4 bases, and the junction held 5 bases outside the gene matches. This CDR3 comprises 17 residues. Per germline, CDR1 MGHRA and CDR2 YSYEKL. As DNA, the CDR3 is TGCGCCAGCAGCCAAGGCCCCCTAGCGGGAGGGTACAATGAGCAGTTCTTC. Encoded protein: CASSQGPLAGGYNEQFF.

This clonotype was detected many times. This sequence joins TRBV11-2 and TRBJ1-5; D ambiguous. The length of the CDR3 is 14 residues. V was clipped by 6 bases and J by 8 bases, with 17 bases between them. Germline CDR1 reads SGHAT; CDR2 reads FQNNGV. The DNA of the CDR3 is TGTGCCAGCAGGGGAGAAGGAAGAATGGAGCCCCAGCATTTT. It translates to CASRGEGRMEPQHF.

Ten or more counts support this clonotype. The chain recombines TRBV19 with TRBJ1-2; 9 bases are shared with TRBD1. This CDR3 region has 14 residues. V was pared by 7 bases and J by 1 base, with 4 bases of the junction left unmatched. CDR1 LNHDA and CDR2 SQIVND come from the germline V gene (reference sequence). CDR3 protein: CASKRGQGNYGYTF. The DNA for the CDR3 is TGTGCCAGTAAAAGGGGACAGGGTAACTATGGCTACACCTTC.

The chain uses TRBV5-6 and TRBJ2-3; a possible D gene is TRBD2 (6 bases). Germline-derived CDR1 and CDR2 are SGHDT and YYEEEE. This CDR3 region has 15 residues. The V gene lost 0 bases and the J gene lost 0 bases, with 8 bases spanning the gap. The CDR3 sequence is CASSLVGTSTDTQYF. The CDR3 bases are TGTGCCAGCAGCTTGGTAGGGACTAGCACAGATACGCAGTATTTT.

This clonotype was detected a few times. The chain couples TRBV2 to TRBJ2-7, with D maybe TRBD1 (6 bases). V was trimmed by 5 bases and J by 4 bases, leaving 9 bases between them. Per the germline V gene, CDR1 is SNHLY and CDR2 is FYNNEI. CDR3 length: 12 residues. DNA of the CDR3: TGTGCCAGCAGTACGGACAGATACGAGCAGTACTTC. Amino acids: CASSTDRYEQYF.

This clonotype occurred many times. The V call is TRBV28, the J call TRBJ2-4; D may match TRBD1 or TRBD2 (6 bases each). V lost 6 bases, J lost 0 bases, and 18 bases lay in between. The CDR3 sequence is 17 residues long. CDR1 and CDR2 (germline): MDHEN, SYDVKM. CDR3 residues: CASRNRSGGLAKNIQYF. The CDR3 DNA reads TGTGCCAGCAGGAATCGTAGTGGGGGGCTAGCCAAAAACATTCAGTACTTC.